This T cell receptor (beta chain) was sequenced during a study of post-analysis software for immune sequencing data. Study-level information: Courses of disease covered relapsing-remitting, secondary progressive and progressive-relapsing multiple sclerosis.

General study points: Clustering by F measure revealed strong co-clustering among samples prepared together in one batch. Controls showed significantly higher normalized Chao1 diversity than did multiple sclerosis patients.

TCR beta cDNA libraries had unique molecular identifiers. It was from about 0.94 to 9.7 million T cells that some 460,000 cDNA molecules came. TCRdb analysed the PCR reads with MiXCR anew, one entry per CDR3 protein. The sample has fewer than 850,000 distinct CDR3 sequences; just over 45% are singletons. Concerning this clonotype itself: Its specificity is unknown.

Sequences were obtained from blood. This TCR was recovered from a girl aged 10 to 17 with multiple sclerosis.

The CDR3 is CAISEGSGNSYEQYF. Here the CDR3 DNA reads TGTGCCATCAGTGAGGGAAGCGGAAACTCCTACGAGCAGTACTTC. The rearrangement links TRBV10-3 to TRBJ2-7; a possible D gene is TRBD2 (5 bases). The CDR3 extends over 15 amino acids. V lost 2 bases and J lost 0, with 11 bases in between. From germline, CDR1 is ENHRY and CDR2 SYGVKD.